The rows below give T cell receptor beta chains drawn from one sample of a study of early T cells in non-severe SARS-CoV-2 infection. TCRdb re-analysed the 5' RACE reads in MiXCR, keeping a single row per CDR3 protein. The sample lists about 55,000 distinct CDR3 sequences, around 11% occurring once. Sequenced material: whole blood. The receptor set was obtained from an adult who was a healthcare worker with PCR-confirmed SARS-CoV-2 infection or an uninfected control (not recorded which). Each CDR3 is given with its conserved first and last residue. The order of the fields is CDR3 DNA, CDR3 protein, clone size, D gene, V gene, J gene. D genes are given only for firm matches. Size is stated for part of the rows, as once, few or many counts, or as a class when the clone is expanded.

cdr3_nt: TGTGCCAGCAGCCGCGCCGGGGGTCCCTACGAGCAGTACTTC; cdr3_aa: CASSRAGGPYEQYF; clone_size: few; d_call: .; v_call: TRBV7-8; j_call: TRBJ2-7
cdr3_nt: TGTGCCAGCAGCTTGGGACTAGCGACGACCCAGTACTTC; cdr3_aa: CASSLGLATTQYF; clone_size: few; d_call: TRBD2; v_call: TRBV9; j_call: TRBJ2-5
cdr3_nt: TGTGCCAGCAGCTTGGTACCGAACACTGAAGCTTTCTTT; cdr3_aa: CASSLVPNTEAFF; clone_size: many; d_call: .; v_call: TRBV5-4; j_call: TRBJ1-1
cdr3_nt: TGTGCCAGCAGCCCCACCGGACTAGGGAACACCGGGGAGCTGTTTTTT; cdr3_aa: CASSPTGLGNTGELFF; clone_size: few; d_call: TRBD2; v_call: TRBV2; j_call: TRBJ2-2
cdr3_nt: TGTGCCAGCAGCCGTGGTTTAGCGGGAGGGCAGTTCTTC; cdr3_aa: CASSRGLAGGQFF; clone_size: few; d_call: TRBD2; v_call: TRBV3-1; j_call: TRBJ2-1
cdr3_nt: TGTGCCAGCAGTTTACTTGACTCCTACGAGCAGTACTTC; cdr3_aa: CASSLLDSYEQYF; clone_size: .; d_call: .; v_call: TRBV28; j_call: TRBJ2-7
cdr3_nt: TGTGCCAGCAGCGTAACCGGGACTACTTCTGATGAGCAGTTCTTC; cdr3_aa: CASSVTGTTSDEQFF; clone_size: .; d_call: TRBD2; v_call: TRBV9; j_call: TRBJ2-1
cdr3_nt: TGTGCCACCCAGGGTCCGACCGCCGGGGAGCTGTTTTTT; cdr3_aa: CATQGPTAGELFF; clone_size: .; d_call: .; v_call: TRBV28; j_call: TRBJ2-2
cdr3_nt: TGTGCCAGCAGTTCACGAGTCCAGGGAGCCAAAAACATTCAGTACTTC; cdr3_aa: CASSSRVQGAKNIQYF; clone_size: many; d_call: .; v_call: TRBV28; j_call: TRBJ2-4
cdr3_nt: TGCAGCGTTCTCTTATTTCAGGACAGCTCCTACGAGCAGTACTTC; cdr3_aa: CSVLLFQDSSYEQYF; clone_size: many; d_call: .; v_call: TRBV29-1; j_call: TRBJ2-7
cdr3_nt: TGTGCCTGGAGTAGGGGGACGGTGCAAGAGACCCAGTACTTC; cdr3_aa: CAWSRGTVQETQYF; clone_size: many; d_call: .; v_call: TRBV30; j_call: TRBJ2-5
cdr3_nt: TGCAGCGCCCCCATCCGACAGGGGGCGGACACCGGGGAGCTGTTTTTT; cdr3_aa: CSAPIRQGADTGELFF; clone_size: few; d_call: TRBD1; v_call: TRBV20-1; j_call: TRBJ2-2
cdr3_nt: TGTGCCAGCAGTTTTTCGACGGCCTATTACCAAGAGACCCAGTACTTC; cdr3_aa: CASSFSTAYYQETQYF; clone_size: few; d_call: .; v_call: TRBV28; j_call: TRBJ2-5
cdr3_nt: TGTGCCAGCTCACCTCTAGCAGGGGAGACCCAGTACTTC; cdr3_aa: CASSPLAGETQYF; clone_size: many; d_call: .; v_call: TRBV18; j_call: TRBJ2-5
cdr3_nt: TGCAGCGTTGAGGTCACAGCCTCCTACGAGCAGTACTTC; cdr3_aa: CSVEVTASYEQYF; clone_size: .; d_call: .; v_call: TRBV29-1; j_call: TRBJ2-7
cdr3_nt: TGTGCCAGCAGTTACGTACGGACAGGGGAAAATCAGCCCCAGCATTTT; cdr3_aa: CASSYVRTGENQPQHF; clone_size: many; d_call: TRBD1; v_call: TRBV28; j_call: TRBJ1-5
cdr3_nt: TGTGCCAGCAGTTTAATGGGACAGCTGGCCGGGGAGCTGTTTTTT; cdr3_aa: CASSLMGQLAGELFF; clone_size: few; d_call: TRBD1; v_call: TRBV12-3/TRBV12-4; j_call: TRBJ2-2
cdr3_nt: TGTGCCAGCAGCCCAACTAGCGGGAGTGTCGGGGAGCTGTTTTTT; cdr3_aa: CASSPTSGSVGELFF; clone_size: .; d_call: TRBD2; v_call: TRBV4-2; j_call: TRBJ2-2
cdr3_nt: TGCAGCGTTGAACCCGGCAGGGGGTCTGGCTACACCTTC; cdr3_aa: CSVEPGRGSGYTF; clone_size: many; d_call: TRBD1; v_call: TRBV29-1; j_call: TRBJ1-2
cdr3_nt: TGTGCCAGCAGCGCTAGGGACAGCTATAATCAGCCCCAGCATTTT; cdr3_aa: CASSARDSYNQPQHF; clone_size: .; d_call: TRBD1; v_call: TRBV9; j_call: TRBJ1-5
cdr3_nt: TGCGCCAGCAGCGGAGGGAGGGGGCCCGTGGACGAGCAGTACTTC; cdr3_aa: CASSGGRGPVDEQYF; clone_size: many; d_call: .; v_call: TRBV5-1; j_call: TRBJ2-7
cdr3_nt: TGCAGCGTTGAAGGGCTAGCGGGAGAGACCCAGTACTTC; cdr3_aa: CSVEGLAGETQYF; clone_size: many; d_call: TRBD2; v_call: TRBV29-1; j_call: TRBJ2-5
cdr3_nt: TGTGCCAGCAGTCCCGGACTAGCGGAAGATTCGAACACCGGGGAGCTGTTTTTT; cdr3_aa: CASSPGLAEDSNTGELFF; clone_size: many; d_call: TRBD2; v_call: TRBV6-2/TRBV6-3; j_call: TRBJ2-2
cdr3_nt: TGTGCCAGCTCCAGGGGTAGCGGGACCACGAACACCGGGGAGCTGTTTTTT; cdr3_aa: CASSRGSGTTNTGELFF; clone_size: few; d_call: TRBD2; v_call: TRBV18; j_call: TRBJ2-2
cdr3_nt: TGTGCCACCAGTGATCACCCCACTAGCGGAGATTACAATGAGCAGTTCTTC; cdr3_aa: CATSDHPTSGDYNEQFF; clone_size: .; d_call: TRBD2; v_call: TRBV24-1; j_call: TRBJ2-1
cdr3_nt: TGTGCCAGCAGCCCCGGGCGCTTGAACGAGCAGTACTTC; cdr3_aa: CASSPGRLNEQYF; clone_size: few; d_call: .; v_call: TRBV7-8; j_call: TRBJ2-7
cdr3_nt: TGTGCCAGCAGTTATCGGGGGGACTACGAGCAGTACTTC; cdr3_aa: CASSYRGDYEQYF; clone_size: .; d_call: TRBD2; v_call: TRBV6-2/TRBV6-3; j_call: TRBJ2-7
cdr3_nt: TGTGCCAGCAGGTTCGACAGGGGGCTCGCAGATACGCAGTATTTT; cdr3_aa: CASRFDRGLADTQYF; clone_size: .; d_call: TRBD1; v_call: TRBV6-1; j_call: TRBJ2-3
cdr3_nt: TGTGCCAGCAGCCCCAGGGGACGTCGGAGCACTGAAGCTTTCTTT; cdr3_aa: CASSPRGRRSTEAFF; clone_size: many; d_call: .; v_call: TRBV3-1; j_call: TRBJ1-1
cdr3_nt: TGCGCCAGCCTGACTAACGAGCTCTACGAGCAGTACTTC; cdr3_aa: CASLTNELYEQYF; clone_size: many; d_call: .; v_call: TRBV10-1; j_call: TRBJ2-7
cdr3_nt: TGTGCCAGCTCACCCGGGACTAGCGGGAAGAATGAGCAGTTCTTC; cdr3_aa: CASSPGTSGKNEQFF; clone_size: .; d_call: TRBD2; v_call: TRBV18; j_call: TRBJ2-1
cdr3_nt: TGCAGCGTTGAAGGGGACAGGGGGCGCACTGAAGCTTTCTTT; cdr3_aa: CSVEGDRGRTEAFF; clone_size: many; d_call: TRBD1; v_call: TRBV29-1; j_call: TRBJ1-1
cdr3_nt: TGCAGCTGCAACTCCCCGAACACCGGGGAGCTGTTTTTT; cdr3_aa: CSCNSPNTGELFF; clone_size: .; d_call: .; v_call: TRBV29-1; j_call: TRBJ2-2
cdr3_nt: TGTGCCAGCAGTCCCCAAGCGGGATTCGCCTCTGGGGCCAACGTCCTGACTTTC; cdr3_aa: CASSPQAGFASGANVLTF; clone_size: .; d_call: TRBD2; v_call: TRBV28; j_call: TRBJ2-6